The 15 T cell receptor beta chains reported below all come from one sample, sequenced in a study of T cell clones after liver transplantation. Assay: immunoSEQ multiplex PCR; the TCRdb copy retains only in-frame clones and omits some. The sample consists of 75,000 to 100,000 clones, about 82% of them appearing once. Sample: CD4+ T cells from blood, taken approximately 3.5 years after liver transplant. The receptors were gathered from a human patient who received a liver transplant. T cells may partly derive from the graft donor.

This clone was seen once. V and J are TRBV6-6 and TRBJ1-5, with 9 bases that match TRBD1. The CDR3 sequence is 15 residues long. Germline loops: CDR1 MNHNY, CDR2 SVGAGI (reference sequence). The J segment lost 1 base and the V segment lost 6 bases, leaving 4 bases of the junction unmatched. This CDR3 reads CASSHRGQSNQPQHF. CDR3 bases: TGTGCCAGCAGCCACAGGGGGCAGAGCAATCAGCCCCAGCATTTT.

J is TRBJ1-4 and V is TRBV7-9; TRBD1 is a possible D gene (5 bases). Germline V gene sequence: CDR1 SEHNR, CDR2 FQNEAQ (reference sequence). The CDR3 sequence is 16 residues long. V lost 6 bases and J 6 bases, leaving 20 bases between the germline ends. DNA for the CDR3: TGTGCCAGCAGGACGATGGGACTCGGGATGGATGAAAAACTGTTTTTT. Its protein is CASRTMGLGMDEKLFF.

The chain recombines TRBV7-2 with TRBJ2-5; TRBD2 matches 10 bases. V shed 1 base, J shed 4 bases, and the junction held 9 bases outside the gene matches. The germline gives CDR1 SGHTA, CDR2 FQGNSA. The CDR3 has 17 residues. CDR3 sequence reads: CASSLEGRLAGVETQYF. As DNA, the CDR3 is TGTGCCAGCAGCTTAGAGGGGAGGCTAGCGGGAGTAGAGACCCAGTACTTC.

The V gene is TRBV7-2, the J gene TRBJ2-6; D perhaps matches TRBD1 (6 bases). CDR1 is SGHTA, CDR2 FQGNSA, per germline. Trimming removed 4 bases at V and 0 bases at J, with 10 bases between. The CDR3 length is 16 residues. The CDR3 loop is CASSSQGFSGANVLTF. CDR3 nucleotide sequence: TGTGCCAGCAGCTCCCAGGGGTTCTCTGGGGCCAACGTCCTGACTTTC.

The CDR3 sequence is CASSRSGGVYNEQFF. CDR3 nucleotide sequence: TGTGCCAGTAGTAGAAGCGGGGGGGTCTACAATGAGCAGTTCTTC. This chain joins TRBV19 and TRBJ2-1; the match to TRBD2 covers 10 bases. Germline CDR1 is LNHDA and CDR2 is SQIVND (reference sequence). CDR3 length: 15 residues. J lost 3 bases, V lost 4 bases, and 3 bases had no gene match. The full variable domain, with the rest looked up from reference TRBV19 and TRBJ2-1, is DGGITQSPKYLFRKEGQNVTLSCEQNLNHDAMYWYRQDPGQGLRLIYYSQIVNDFQKGDIAEGYSVSREKKESFPLTVTSAQKNPTAFYLCASSRSGGVYNEQFFGPGTRLTVL.

CDR3 sequence: CASSSTQGDTQYF. CDR3 DNA sequence: TGCGCCAGCAGCTCAACACAGGGAGATACGCAGTATTTT. The rearrangement links TRBV5-1 to TRBJ2-3; D perhaps matches TRBD1 (6 bases). V was shortened by 3 bases and J by 5 bases, with 10 bases between the two germline ends. Germline V gives CDR1 SGHRS, CDR2 YFSETQ. The CDR3 length is 13 residues. The full variable domain, rest sourced from reference TRBV5-1 and TRBJ2-3, is KAGVTQTPRYLIKTRGQQVTLSCSPISGHRSVSWYQQTPGQGLQFLFEYFSETQRNKGNFPGRFSGRQFSNSRSEMNVSTLELGDSALYLCASSSTQGDTQYFGPGTRLTVL.

The genes are TRBV6-1 and TRBJ2-7; D is uncertain. Germline CDR1 and CDR2: MNHNS and SASEGT. CDR3 length equals 13 residues. Trimming shortened V by 2 bases and J by 6 bases, and 11 bases separated the two germline ends. CDR3 protein: CASSEIQAGEQYF. The CDR3 bases are TGTGCCAGCAGTGAAATCCAGGCAGGCGAGCAGTACTTC.

The chain joins TRBV5-1 to TRBJ1-4; D is undetermined. CDR1 and CDR2 from the germline V gene are SGHRS and YFSETQ. CDR3 length equals 15 residues. V lost 0 bases and J lost 1, with 7 bases in between. The CDR3 DNA reads TGCGCCAGCAGCTTGGAGTACGGAACTAATGAAAAACTGTTTTTT. As protein: CASSLEYGTNEKLFF.

This rearrangement joins TRBV5-1 to TRBJ2-3; the D gene could be TRBD1 or TRBD2 (5 bases each). The length of the CDR3 is 18 residues. Germline CDR1 and CDR2: SGHRS and YFSETQ. The V and J ends lost 5 bases and 0 bases respectively, with 22 bases between them. This CDR3 is CASRPRGPLSTSTDTQYF. The CDR3 bases are TGCGCCAGCAGGCCACGGGGCCCCTTGTCCACTAGCACAGATACGCAGTATTTT.

The rearrangement joins TRBV5-6 to TRBJ1-2; D possibly corresponds to TRBD1 (5 bases). V shed 0 bases and J shed 6 bases, with 6 bases lying between them. This CDR3 has 12 amino acids. CDR1 and CDR2 (germline): SGHDT, YYEEEE. The CDR3 sequence is CASSLGRDGYTF. The CDR3 DNA is TGTGCCAGCAGCTTGGGCAGGGATGGCTACACCTTC.

This clone showed up just once. This chain joins TRBV27 and TRBJ2-1; TRBD2 matches at 8 bases. The V gene's germline CDR1 is MNHEY and CDR2 SMNVEV (reference sequence). CDR3 length equals 16 residues. V trimming: 6 bases; J trimming: 4 bases; junction bases outside the gene matches: 11. The CDR3 coding sequence is TGTGCCAGCAGAATCCTCGGGGCTAGCGGGTACAATGAGCAGTTCTTC. The encoded protein is CASRILGASGYNEQFF.

The chain recombines TRBV4-1 with TRBJ2-7; a weak D match, TRBD2 (6 bases). The germline gives CDR1 MGHRA, CDR2 YSYEKL. This CDR3 comprises 15 residues. V shed 6 bases and J shed 0 bases, with 15 bases lying between them. The CDR3 DNA sequence: TGCGCCAGCAGTACCCTGGCGGGAATCTCCTACGAGCAGTACTTC. Its translation is CASSTLAGISYEQYF.

J is TRBJ1-5 and V is TRBV16, with a possible D match to TRBD1 (6 bases). The V end was cut by 2 bases, the J end by 4 bases, with 9 bases between. This CDR3 comprises 14 residues. Germline V lookup: CDR1 KGHSY, CDR2 FQNENV. CDR3 in DNA: TGTGCCAGCAGCCAAAAGGGGGGAAATCAGCCCCAGCATTTT. This sequence encodes CASSQKGGNQPQHF. Filled out from reference TRBV16 and TRBJ1-5, the complete variable domain reads GEEVAQTPKHLVRGEGQKAKLYCAPIKGHSYVFWYQQVLKNEFKFLISFQNENVFDETGMPKERFSAKCLPNSPCSLEIQATKLEDSAVYFCASSQKGGNQPQHFGDGTRLSIL.

This chain joins TRBV2 and TRBJ1-1; 7 bases align to TRBD1. The V segment lost 5 bases and the J segment 6 bases; nucleotides outside the gene matches: 9. Germline CDR1 and CDR2: SNHLY and FYNNEI. This CDR3 is built from 14 residues. CDR3 DNA sequence: TGTGCCAGCAGTACATACCGAAGGGGGCCTGAAGCTTTCTTT. This translates into CASSTYRRGPEAFF.

This clone turned up a few times. The chain uses TRBV7-9 and TRBJ1-1; no clear D. The germline V and J ends were trimmed by 2 bases and 4 bases, with 8 bases remaining between them. The germline V gene has CDR1 SEHNR and CDR2 FQNEAQ (reference sequence). The CDR3 has 13 amino acids. The CDR3 DNA is TGTGCCAGCAGCTTATCGGGGTTCACTGAAGCTTTCTTT. It encodes CASSLSGFTEAFF.